These T cell receptor beta chains were read from a single sample in a study of T cell responses to AZD1222 COVID-19 vaccine. Measured with immunoSEQ multiplex PCR; TCRdb has only the in-frame clones, and not every one. The table records 100,000 to 150,000 clones, more than 85% of them present only once. The source material was peripheral blood, sampled on day 0 of MenACWY control vaccination. These receptor sequences come from an adult in good health. CDR3s include the opening cysteine and the closing phenylalanine or tryptophan. A D gene is named only where the DNA matches it firmly. Some rows have no size entry. The others give once, few or many, or a class for an expanded clone.

abundance: NA
d_gene: NA
v_gene: TRBV7-7
j_gene: TRBJ2-2
CDR3nt: TGTGCCAGCAGCTTAGCGTTACCCGGGGAGCTGTTTTTT
CDR3aa: CASSLALPGELFF

abundance: NA
d_gene: NA
v_gene: TRBV30
j_gene: TRBJ1-3
CDR3nt: TGTGCCTGGAGTGGGTGGGGGGGCACTGGAAACACCATATATTTT
CDR3aa: CAWSGWGGTGNTIYF

abundance: NA
d_gene: NA
v_gene: TRBV4-2
j_gene: TRBJ2-3
CDR3nt: TGTGCCAGCAGCCCCCGGGGACCCCCAGATACGCAGTATTTT
CDR3aa: CASSPRGPPDTQYF

abundance: NA
d_gene: NA
v_gene: TRBV10-3
j_gene: TRBJ1-1
CDR3nt: TGTGCCGTCGCAAGAGACACTGAAGCTTTCTTT
CDR3aa: CAVARDTEAFF

abundance: NA
d_gene: TRBD2
v_gene: TRBV6-2/TRBV6-3
j_gene: TRBJ2-7
CDR3nt: TGTGCCAGCAGTTACGGATATAGCGGGACCTACGAGCAGTACTTC
CDR3aa: CASSYGYSGTYEQYF

abundance: NA
d_gene: NA
v_gene: TRBV7-8
j_gene: TRBJ2-1
CDR3nt: TGTGCCAGCAGCGGACAGCAGCGGGGATCCTACAATGAGCAGTTCTTC
CDR3aa: CASSGQQRGSYNEQFF

abundance: NA
d_gene: TRBD1
v_gene: TRBV5-1
j_gene: TRBJ1-2
CDR3nt: TGCGCCAGCAGCCCAACGCAGGGGGCGTTGTACTATGGCTACACCTTC
CDR3aa: CASSPTQGALYYGYTF

abundance: NA
d_gene: NA
v_gene: TRBV12-3/TRBV12-4
j_gene: TRBJ2-1
CDR3nt: TGTGCCAGCAGTCTCGGACGGAAATCGCAGTTCTTC
CDR3aa: CASSLGRKSQFF

abundance: NA
d_gene: NA
v_gene: TRBV5-4
j_gene: TRBJ2-7
CDR3nt: TGTGCCAGCAGCGCGGCAGGGAACGAGCAGTACTTC
CDR3aa: CASSAAGNEQYF

abundance: NA
d_gene: TRBD1
v_gene: TRBV4-1
j_gene: TRBJ1-3
CDR3nt: TGCGCCAGCAGGCCGACAGGGACCTCTGGAAACACCATATATTTT
CDR3aa: CASRPTGTSGNTIYF

abundance: NA
d_gene: NA
v_gene: TRBV5-4
j_gene: TRBJ1-4
CDR3nt: TGTGCCAGCAGCTTAGATACAGGGAGAGAAAAACTGTTTTTT
CDR3aa: CASSLDTGREKLFF

abundance: NA
d_gene: NA
v_gene: TRBV15
j_gene: TRBJ1-2
CDR3nt: TGTGCCACCAGTCGTAGTAGGGGCGACTATGGCTACACCTTC
CDR3aa: CATSRSRGDYGYTF

abundance: once
d_gene: NA
v_gene: TRBV6-5
j_gene: TRBJ1-6
CDR3nt: TGTGCCAGCAGTTACGCGGGGGCGGGGCAAGGTTCACCCCTCCACTTT
CDR3aa: CASSYAGAGQGSPLHF

abundance: NA
d_gene: NA
v_gene: TRBV7-2
j_gene: TRBJ2-3
CDR3nt: TGTGCCAGCAGCTTTAGCGGCCATGAGAGCACAGATACGCAGTATTTT
CDR3aa: CASSFSGHESTDTQYF

abundance: NA
d_gene: TRBD2
v_gene: TRBV6-5
j_gene: TRBJ2-3
CDR3nt: TGTGCCAGCACCGGCGGGAGGGAGGCAGATACGCAGTATTTT
CDR3aa: CASTGGREADTQYF

abundance: NA
d_gene: NA
v_gene: TRBV4-2
j_gene: TRBJ1-4
CDR3nt: TGTGCCAGCAGCCAAGAAGCGGGAACTGAAAAACTGTTTTTT
CDR3aa: CASSQEAGTEKLFF

abundance: NA
d_gene: NA
v_gene: TRBV5-4
j_gene: TRBJ1-1
CDR3nt: TGTGCCAGCAGCCCGGGGCCGGGTAACACTGAAGCTTTCTTT
CDR3aa: CASSPGPGNTEAFF

abundance: NA
d_gene: TRBD1
v_gene: TRBV5-1
j_gene: TRBJ1-2
CDR3nt: TGCGCCAGCAGCTTCACCGGGACAGGGCTTGGCTACACCTTC
CDR3aa: CASSFTGTGLGYTF

abundance: NA
d_gene: NA
v_gene: TRBV5-5
j_gene: TRBJ2-3
CDR3nt: TGTGCCAGCACTGTGGAATGGGACCTAAGCACAGATACGCAGTATTTT
CDR3aa: CASTVEWDLSTDTQYF

abundance: NA
d_gene: TRBD2
v_gene: TRBV14
j_gene: TRBJ2-1
CDR3nt: TGTGCCAGCAGCCCCGGACTAGCGGGATACAATGAGCAGTTCTTC
CDR3aa: CASSPGLAGYNEQFF

abundance: once
d_gene: NA
v_gene: TRBV5-1
j_gene: TRBJ2-7
CDR3nt: TGCGCCAGCAGTATGGTGGGCGGTAACGAGCAGTACTTC
CDR3aa: CASSMVGGNEQYF

abundance: NA
d_gene: NA
v_gene: TRBV6-4
j_gene: TRBJ1-1
CDR3nt: TGTGCCAGCAGTGACACGCCTCAGGGGCCCGCTTTCTTT
CDR3aa: CASSDTPQGPAFF

abundance: few
d_gene: NA
v_gene: TRBV12-3/TRBV12-4
j_gene: TRBJ2-7
CDR3nt: TGTGCCAGCAGTTTGGCAAGTAACGAGCAGTACTTC
CDR3aa: CASSLASNEQYF

abundance: NA
d_gene: NA
v_gene: TRBV5-6
j_gene: TRBJ1-2
CDR3nt: TGTGCCAGCAGCTTGGTGGGGGAGGGTGATGGCTACACCTTC
CDR3aa: CASSLVGEGDGYTF

abundance: NA
d_gene: NA
v_gene: TRBV5-4
j_gene: TRBJ1-1
CDR3nt: TGTGCCAGCAGCTTGGGCTATTATCGGAGGGAGAACACTGAAGCTTTCTTT
CDR3aa: CASSLGYYRRENTEAFF

abundance: NA
d_gene: NA
v_gene: TRBV7-2
j_gene: TRBJ2-1
CDR3nt: TGTGCCAGCAGCTTTAGTTGGAGTGAGCAGTTCTTC
CDR3aa: CASSFSWSEQFF

abundance: once
d_gene: NA
v_gene: TRBV27
j_gene: TRBJ1-5
CDR3nt: TGTGCCAGCAGTTTTGGCGTTGTTGGTCAGCCCCAGCATTTT
CDR3aa: CASSFGVVGQPQHF

abundance: NA
d_gene: NA
v_gene: TRBV7-2
j_gene: TRBJ2-4
CDR3nt: TGTGCCAGCAGCTTAGCTAGGGAAAACATTCAGTACTTC
CDR3aa: CASSLARENIQYF

abundance: NA
d_gene: NA
v_gene: TRBV7-2
j_gene: TRBJ1-4
CDR3nt: TGTGCCAGCAGCTTTCGGGGGGGTTCGACTAATGAAAAACTGTTTTTT
CDR3aa: CASSFRGGSTNEKLFF

abundance: few
d_gene: TRBD1
v_gene: TRBV11-2
j_gene: TRBJ1-2
CDR3nt: TGTGCCAGCAGCCACCTAAGGGGGACAGCTCTTTCTAACTATGGCTACACCTTC
CDR3aa: CASSHLRGTALSNYGYTF

abundance: NA
d_gene: TRBD1
v_gene: TRBV10-3
j_gene: TRBJ2-1
CDR3nt: TGTGCCATCAGCTCCGGGACAGGGGACCTTGGGGAGCAGTTCTTC
CDR3aa: CAISSGTGDLGEQFF

abundance: NA
d_gene: NA
v_gene: TRBV5-1
j_gene: TRBJ2-7
CDR3nt: TGCGCCAGCAGCTTGTTTTTACTGGGGGAGCAGTACTTC
CDR3aa: CASSLFLLGEQYF

abundance: NA
d_gene: TRBD1
v_gene: TRBV10-3
j_gene: TRBJ2-1
CDR3nt: TGTGCCATCAGTGTGGGAACAGGGGGCGGCAATGAGCAGTTCTTC
CDR3aa: CAISVGTGGGNEQFF

abundance: NA
d_gene: NA
v_gene: TRBV7-8
j_gene: TRBJ1-1
CDR3nt: TGTGCCAGCAGCCAGTCCCTGACTGAAGCTTTCTTT
CDR3aa: CASSQSLTEAFF

abundance: NA
d_gene: TRBD1
v_gene: TRBV28
j_gene: TRBJ2-5
CDR3nt: TGTGCCAGTTTGGGACAGGGACAAGAGACCCAGTACTTC
CDR3aa: CASLGQGQETQYF

abundance: NA
d_gene: TRBD1
v_gene: TRBV7-2
j_gene: TRBJ1-5
CDR3nt: TGTGCCAGCAGCCACGGACAGGGGGTGTATGGCCAGCCCCAGCATTTT
CDR3aa: CASSHGQGVYGQPQHF

abundance: NA
d_gene: TRBD2
v_gene: TRBV10-2
j_gene: TRBJ2-7
CDR3nt: TGCGCCAGCAGCGACCGGGAGGGGACTAGCGGGTTCTACGAGCAGTACTTC
CDR3aa: CASSDREGTSGFYEQYF

abundance: NA
d_gene: NA
v_gene: TRBV11-3
j_gene: TRBJ2-2
CDR3nt: TGTGCCAGCAGCTCCGTCCAGGGGGGCACCGGGGAGCTGTTTTTT
CDR3aa: CASSSVQGGTGELFF

abundance: NA
d_gene: NA
v_gene: TRBV6-5
j_gene: TRBJ2-4
CDR3nt: TGTGCCAGCAGTTCGATTCCGGGTGTAGCCAAAAACATTCAGTACTTC
CDR3aa: CASSSIPGVAKNIQYF

abundance: NA
d_gene: NA
v_gene: TRBV7-2
j_gene: TRBJ1-6
CDR3nt: TGTGCCAGCAGCCCACCCTTACCGATGGCCCTCCACTTT
CDR3aa: CASSPPLPMALHF

abundance: once
d_gene: NA
v_gene: TRBV11-2
j_gene: TRBJ1-1
CDR3nt: TGTGCCAGCGGGAAGGCCAACACTGAAGCTTTCTTT
CDR3aa: CASGKANTEAFF

abundance: NA
d_gene: NA
v_gene: TRBV5-1
j_gene: TRBJ2-7
CDR3nt: TGCGCCAGCAGCTTGTGGGTTTCGGGAGATGGCTACGAGCAGTACTTC
CDR3aa: CASSLWVSGDGYEQYF

abundance: NA
d_gene: NA
v_gene: TRBV30
j_gene: TRBJ2-7
CDR3nt: TGTGCCTGGAGTCTTACCGGGGGGCTTTTGAACCACGAGCAGTACTTC
CDR3aa: CAWSLTGGLLNHEQYF

abundance: NA
d_gene: TRBD1
v_gene: TRBV5-4
j_gene: TRBJ2-1
CDR3nt: TGTGCCAGCAGCCGGGACAGGCCCTCCTACAATGAGCAGTTCTTC
CDR3aa: CASSRDRPSYNEQFF

abundance: NA
d_gene: TRBD2
v_gene: TRBV19
j_gene: TRBJ2-7
CDR3nt: TGTGCCAGTAGTACACTAGCGGGCGTCGCCTACGAGCAGTACTTC
CDR3aa: CASSTLAGVAYEQYF

abundance: NA
d_gene: TRBD2
v_gene: TRBV9
j_gene: TRBJ2-5
CDR3nt: TGTGCCAGCAGCGTAGGGCTAGCGGGAGTAGAGACCCAGTACTTC
CDR3aa: CASSVGLAGVETQYF